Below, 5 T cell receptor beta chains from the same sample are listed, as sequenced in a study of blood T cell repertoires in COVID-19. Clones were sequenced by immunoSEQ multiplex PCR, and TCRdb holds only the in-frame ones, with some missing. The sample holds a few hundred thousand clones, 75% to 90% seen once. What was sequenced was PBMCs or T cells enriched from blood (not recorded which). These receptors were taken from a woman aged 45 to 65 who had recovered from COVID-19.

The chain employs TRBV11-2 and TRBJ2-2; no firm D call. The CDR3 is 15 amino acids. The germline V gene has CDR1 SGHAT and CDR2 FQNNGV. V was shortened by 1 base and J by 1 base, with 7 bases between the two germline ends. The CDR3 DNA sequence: TGTGCCAGCAGCTTAGTTCGAGGGAACACCGGGGAGCTGTTTTTT. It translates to CASSLVRGNTGELFF.

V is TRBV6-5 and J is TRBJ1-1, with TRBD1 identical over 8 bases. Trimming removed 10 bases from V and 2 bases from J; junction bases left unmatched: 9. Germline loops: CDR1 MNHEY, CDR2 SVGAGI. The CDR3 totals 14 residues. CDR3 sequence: CATNRGRRNTEAFF. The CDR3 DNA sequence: TGTGCCACCAACAGGGGGAGAAGAAACACTGAAGCTTTCTTT.

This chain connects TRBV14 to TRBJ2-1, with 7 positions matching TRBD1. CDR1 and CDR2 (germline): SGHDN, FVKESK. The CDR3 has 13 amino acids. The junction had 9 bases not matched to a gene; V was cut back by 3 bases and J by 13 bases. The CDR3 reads CASSHGERQGQFF. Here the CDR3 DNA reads TGTGCCAGCAGCCACGGAGAACGACAGGGTCAGTTCTTC. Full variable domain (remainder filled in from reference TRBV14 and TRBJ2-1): EAGVTQFPSHSVIEKGQTVTLRCDPISGHDNLYWYRRVMGKEIKFLLHFVKESKQDESGMPNNRFLAERTGGTYSTLKVQPAELEDSGVYFCASSHGERQGQFFGPGTRLTVL.

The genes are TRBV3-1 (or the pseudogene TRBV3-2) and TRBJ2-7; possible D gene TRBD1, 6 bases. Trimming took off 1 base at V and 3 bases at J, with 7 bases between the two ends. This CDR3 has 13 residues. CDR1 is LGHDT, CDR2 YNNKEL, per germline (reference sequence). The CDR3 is CASSQGTDYEQYF. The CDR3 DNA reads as TGTGCCAGCAGCCAAGGGACAGACTACGAGCAGTACTTC.

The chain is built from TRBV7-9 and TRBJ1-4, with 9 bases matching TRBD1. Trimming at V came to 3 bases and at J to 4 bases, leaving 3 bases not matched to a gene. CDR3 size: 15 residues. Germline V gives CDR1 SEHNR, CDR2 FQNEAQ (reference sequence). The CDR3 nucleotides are TGTGCCAGCAGCTTGGGACAGGGATTTAATGAAAAACTGTTTTTT. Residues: CASSLGQGFNEKLFF.